Listed here is a single T cell receptor beta chain. The target antigen is unknown. The CDR3 is 15 residues long. V shed 10 bases, J shed 7 bases, and the junction held 17 bases outside the gene matches. Germline CDR1 is ENHRY and CDR2 is SYGVKD. These data come from a study of T cell responses to AZD1222 COVID-19 vaccine. The protocol was immunoSEQ multiplex PCR, while the TCRdb copy is restricted to in-frame clones and leaves out a portion. The sample contains roughly 270,000 clones, 90% to 95% of which appear only once. Findings and caveats of the study: The sample set comprised mostly white British donors with more females, and clonal diversity was possibly underestimated.

The rearrangement links TRBV10-3 to TRBJ2-7; 9 bases are shared with TRBD1. Sequencing used peripheral blood, obtained 28 days after the second AZD1222 dose. The clonotype comes from an adult who received the AZD1222 COVID-19 vaccine. Here the CDR3 DNA reads TGTGCCACCGGACAGGGGCCAGGTAATCCAGGTGAGCAGTACTTC. The encoded protein is CATGQGPGNPGEQYF.